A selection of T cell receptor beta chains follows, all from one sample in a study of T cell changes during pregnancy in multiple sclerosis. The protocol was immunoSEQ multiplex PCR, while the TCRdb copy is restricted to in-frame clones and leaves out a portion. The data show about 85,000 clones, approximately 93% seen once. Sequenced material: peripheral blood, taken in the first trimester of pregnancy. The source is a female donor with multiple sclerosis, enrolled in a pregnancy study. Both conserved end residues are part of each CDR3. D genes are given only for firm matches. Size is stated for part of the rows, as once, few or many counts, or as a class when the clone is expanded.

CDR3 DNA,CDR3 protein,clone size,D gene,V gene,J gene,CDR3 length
TGTGCCAGCAGTTACAAGCTGGACAGGTGGGCTTCACCCCTCCACTTT,CASSYKLDRWASPLHF,.,TRBD1,TRBV6-5,TRBJ1-6,16
TGTGCTAGTGGACCCACCGGGACTACGACCGGGGAGCTGTTTTTT,CASGPTGTTTGELFF,once,TRBD2,TRBV12-5,TRBJ2-2,15
TGTGCCAGCAGTGAACATAGCAATCAGCCCCAGCATTTT,CASSEHSNQPQHF,once,.,TRBV6-1,TRBJ1-5,13
TGCGCCACCAGGGGGCTTTTTTACGAGCAGTACTTC,CATRGLFYEQYF,.,TRBD1,TRBV10-2,TRBJ2-7,12
TGTGCCAGCAGCTTAACAGGGCTAGAAGCTTTCTTT,CASSLTGLEAFF,.,.,TRBV7-9,TRBJ1-1,12
TGTGCCAGCAGTGATCCGGGCCCTAAGCGGAACATTCAGTACTTC,CASSDPGPKRNIQYF,.,.,TRBV25-1,TRBJ2-4,15
TGCGCCAGCAGCATCAGACAGTCCACCGGGGAGCTGTTTTTT,CASSIRQSTGELFF,.,.,TRBV5-1,TRBJ2-2,14
TGTGCCAGCACCGATAGGGGTTACGAGCAGTACTTC,CASTDRGYEQYF,.,.,TRBV2,TRBJ2-7,12
TGTGCCAGCAGCCCTACCTTCTACGAGCAGTACTTC,CASSPTFYEQYF,.,.,TRBV11-3,TRBJ2-7,12
TGTGCCAGCAGCTTAGAAGGGGCCCTCACAGATACGCAGTATTTT,CASSLEGALTDTQYF,.,.,TRBV11-3,TRBJ2-3,15
TGTGCCAGCAGTAGCCAGGCGGGGGTTAGGAATCAGCCCCAGCATTTT,CASSSQAGVRNQPQHF,.,.,TRBV28,TRBJ1-5,16
TGTGCCAGCAGTAGGTCAGGGTGGCAGGGGCGGTTGCGCACTGAAGCTTTCTTT,CASSRSGWQGRLRTEAFF,.,.,TRBV27,TRBJ1-1,18
TGTGCCAGCAGCTTAATACAGGGGAGGCAAGAGACCCAGTACTTC,CASSLIQGRQETQYF,.,.,TRBV7-3,TRBJ2-5,15
TGTGCCAGCAGTTTGGGAGGGTACGAGCAGTACTTC,CASSLGGYEQYF,.,TRBD2,TRBV28,TRBJ2-7,12
TGTGCCTGTAGCGGGAGCTACGAGCAGTACTTC,CACSGSYEQYF,.,TRBD2,TRBV27,TRBJ2-7,11
TGTGCCAGCAGCCAAATCGCCGGGACACAAGAGACCCAGTACTTC,CASSQIAGTQETQYF,.,.,TRBV14,TRBJ2-5,15
TGTGCCAGCTCACCACCGGCAGTACCTAGTTTGAAAGCTTTCTTT,CASSPPAVPSLKAFF,.,.,TRBV18,TRBJ1-1,15
TGTGCCAGCAGTGAGGACAGGCCTAAAGAGACCCAGTACTTC,CASSEDRPKETQYF,once,TRBD1,TRBV2,TRBJ2-5,14
TGTGCCAGCAGTTTCCTCGGGACAGGGACGGGGTGGGACTATGGCTACACCTTC,CASSFLGTGTGWDYGYTF,.,TRBD1,TRBV27,TRBJ1-2,18
TGTGCCTGGAGTTCTTCACGGTATGAAGTGAACACTGAAGCTTTCTTT,CAWSSSRYEVNTEAFF,.,.,TRBV30,TRBJ1-1,16
TGCAGCGTTGAAGGGGCGGGATATGGCTACACCTTC,CSVEGAGYGYTF,.,.,TRBV29-1,TRBJ1-2,12
TGTGCCAGCACCCTTAGACAGGGTGGCAACACTGAAGCTTTCTTT,CASTLRQGGNTEAFF,.,TRBD1,TRBV5-4,TRBJ1-1,15
TGTGCCAGCAGCTTAAGCCGCGCAGGGGGTTTTTCCGGGGAGCTGTTTTTT,CASSLSRAGGFSGELFF,.,TRBD1,TRBV7-2,TRBJ2-2,17
TGCGCCAGCAGCCAGGTTCGGGGGGTGCCTGGAAACACCATATATTTT,CASSQVRGVPGNTIYF,.,.,TRBV4-3,TRBJ1-3,16
TGTGCCAGCAGCTCTCCGGGACAGGCCGGTAACTATGGCTACACCTTC,CASSSPGQAGNYGYTF,few,TRBD1,TRBV7-2,TRBJ1-2,16
TGCGCCAGCAGCGGGACAGGGGGGTCCTACAATGAGCAGTTCTTC,CASSGTGGSYNEQFF,.,TRBD1,TRBV5-1,TRBJ2-1,15
TGCGCCAGCAGCCAAGGCTGGGCAGGGGGTAATTCACCCCTCCACTTT,CASSQGWAGGNSPLHF,.,TRBD1,TRBV4-1,TRBJ1-6,16
TGTGCCCAGCGGGGGGCGTCGGGATATGGCTACACCTTC,CAQRGASGYGYTF,.,.,TRBV6-4,TRBJ1-2,13
TGTGCCAGCAGTTTAATCGGTCCCTCCTACGAGCAGTACTTC,CASSLIGPSYEQYF,.,.,TRBV27,TRBJ2-7,14
TGCAGCGTTGAAGATCGAGCGGGAGCCTCCTACGAGCAGTACTTC,CSVEDRAGASYEQYF,.,TRBD2,TRBV29-1,TRBJ2-7,15
TGTGCCAGCAGTTCTCCCGGGACAGGGGGCACAGATACGCAGTATTTT,CASSSPGTGGTDTQYF,.,TRBD1,TRBV6-5,TRBJ2-3,16
TGTGCCAGCAGCTTAGTGAGGTCTAGCGGGGCCACAGATACGCAGTATTTT,CASSLVRSSGATDTQYF,.,TRBD2,TRBV11-3,TRBJ2-3,17
TGTGCCAGCAGTCTCTCTAGCGGGAGGGCTAGGAATGAGCAGTTCTTC,CASSLSSGRARNEQFF,.,TRBD2,TRBV28,TRBJ2-1,16
TGTGCCTGGAGTGTAACTAGCGGGAAAGGGGAGCTGTTTTTT,CAWSVTSGKGELFF,few,TRBD2,TRBV30,TRBJ2-2,14
TGTGCCTGGAGTCTCGGTCTGAACACTGAAGCTTTCTTT,CAWSLGLNTEAFF,.,.,TRBV30,TRBJ1-1,13